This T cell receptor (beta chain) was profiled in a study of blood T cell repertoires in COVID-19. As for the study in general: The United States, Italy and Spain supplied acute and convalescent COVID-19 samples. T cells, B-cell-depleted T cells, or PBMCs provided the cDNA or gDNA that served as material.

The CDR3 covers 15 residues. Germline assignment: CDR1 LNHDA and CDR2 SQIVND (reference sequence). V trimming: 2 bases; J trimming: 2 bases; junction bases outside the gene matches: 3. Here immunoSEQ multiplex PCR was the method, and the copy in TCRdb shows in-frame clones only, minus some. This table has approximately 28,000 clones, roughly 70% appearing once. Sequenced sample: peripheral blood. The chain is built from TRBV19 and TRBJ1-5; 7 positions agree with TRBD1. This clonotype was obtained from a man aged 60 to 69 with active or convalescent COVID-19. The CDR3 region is CASSIRQGGNQPQHF. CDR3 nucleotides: TGTGCCAGTAGTATAAGACAGGGTGGCAATCAGCCCCAGCATTTT.